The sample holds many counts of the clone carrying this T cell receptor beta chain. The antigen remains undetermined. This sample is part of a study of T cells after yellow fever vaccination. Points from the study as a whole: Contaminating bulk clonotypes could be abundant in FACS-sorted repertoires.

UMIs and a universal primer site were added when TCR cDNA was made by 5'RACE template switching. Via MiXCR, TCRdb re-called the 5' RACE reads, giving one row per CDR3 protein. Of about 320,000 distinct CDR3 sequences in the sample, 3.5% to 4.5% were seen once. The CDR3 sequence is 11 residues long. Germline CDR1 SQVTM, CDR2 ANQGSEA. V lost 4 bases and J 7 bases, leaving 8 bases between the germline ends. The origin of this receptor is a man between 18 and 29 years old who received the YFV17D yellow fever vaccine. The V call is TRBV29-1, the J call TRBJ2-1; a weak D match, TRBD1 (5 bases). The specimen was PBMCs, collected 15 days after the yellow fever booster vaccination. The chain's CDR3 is CSVGTLNEQFF. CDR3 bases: TGCAGCGTTGGGACATTGAATGAGCAGTTCTTC.